The next 18 T cell receptor beta chains were all read from a single sample in a study of blood T cells in healthy people across ages. Then a second PCR, running about 7 to 11 cycles, was carried out with a sample-barcoded 5' primer and a J-beta primer mix. One entry per CDR3 protein results from TCRdb running MiXCR on the 5' RACE reads. The sample contains about 780,000 distinct CDR3 sequences, around half of which appear only once. Sequences were obtained from blood. The receptors come from a man older than 75 in good health.

This clonotype was counted between two and nine times. This chain links TRBV5-1 with TRBJ1-1; possibly TRBD1 for D (6 bases). Germline V CDR1 and CDR2: SGHRS, YFSETQ. V dropped 3 bases and J dropped 5 bases, with 14 bases sitting between them. CDR3 length: 14 amino acids. The CDR3 loop reads CASSSVQGGTEAFF. The CDR3 DNA sequence: TGCGCCAGCAGCTCCGTACAGGGAGGGACTGAAGCTTTCTTT.

The rearrangement joins TRBV20-1 to TRBJ1-6; no clear D gene. Trimming took 5 bases from V and 5 from J, leaving 7 bases between them. The CDR3 contains 12 residues. Per germline, CDR1 DFQATT and CDR2 SNEGSKA (reference sequence). The CDR3 DNA reads TGCAGTGCTCAAATTCATAATTCACCCCTCCACTTT. Its translation is CSAQIHNSPLHF.

The V and J genes are TRBV28 and TRBJ2-6; D remains ambiguous. Trimming shortened V by 9 bases and J by 1 base, and 13 bases separated the two germline ends. Germline V gives CDR1 MDHEN, CDR2 SYDVKM. The CDR3 totals 15 residues. CDR3 in DNA: TGTGCCAGTTATGAAGGCCTGTCTGGGGCCAACGTCCTGACTTTC. It yields the protein CASYEGLSGANVLTF.

This clonotype was recorded once. The V call is TRBV9, the J call TRBJ2-5, with D maybe TRBD1 (5 bases). Germline loops: CDR1 SGDLS, CDR2 YYNGEE. The CDR3 extends over 14 amino acids. Trimming pared 4 bases from V and 4 bases from J, leaving 14 bases between. The CDR3 DNA reads TGTGCCAGCAGCAGGGGAAGGGTTGGAGAGACCCAGTACTTC. Protein product: CASSRGRVGETQYF.

The chain joins TRBV29-1 to TRBJ2-1, with 10 bases matching TRBD2. This CDR3 comprises 14 residues. Germline V CDR1 and CDR2: SQVTM, ANQGSEA. V lost 5 bases and J lost 4; bases outside the gene matches: 5. The CDR3 region has the DNA TGCAGCGTTCGAGGACTAGCGGAATACAATGAGCAGTTCTTC. The encoded protein is CSVRGLAEYNEQFF.

With regard to this clonotype: One end of the junction varies from germline; a read error may be responsible. The chain carries TRBV5-1 and TRBJ1-4, with a possible D match to TRBD1 (5 bases). The CDR3 sequence is 14 residues long. Germline CDR1 reads SGHRS; CDR2 reads YFSETQ. This chain's CDR3 is CPSSLGTANEKLFF. The CDR3 region has the DNA TGCCCCAGCAGCCTCGGGACGGCTAATGAAAAACTGTTTTTT.

The CDR3 reads CASSQSLAGVYGELFF. CDR3 nucleotide sequence: TGCGCCAGCAGCCAATCTCTAGCGGGAGTGTACGGGGAGCTGTTTTTT. The chain is built from TRBV4-3 and TRBJ2-2; 10 positions match TRBD2. With V trimmed by 2 bases and J by 7 bases, 7 bases remained unmatched. The CDR3 has 16 amino acids. In germline, CDR1 is LGHNA, CDR2 YSLEER.

The CDR3 nucleotides read TGTGCCAGCAGCAAAAAGAAACGGGACTACACCGGGGAGCTGTTTTTT. Translating it yields CASSKKKRDYTGELFF. The chain has TRBV21-1 and TRBJ2-2; the table names TRBD2, a call not compared with the DNA. TRBV21-1 is flagged as a pseudogene. The CDR3 is made up of 16 amino acids.

This clonotype was detected only once. The chain uses TRBV9 and TRBJ2-1; D gene unclear. The CDR3 consists of 14 residues. Deletions cut 0 bases from V and 7 bases from J, with 11 bases between. The germline gives CDR1 SGDLS, CDR2 YYNGEE. Here the CDR3 DNA reads TGTGCCAGCAGCGTAGAAGAAGGCGTAAATGAGCAGTTCTTC. It yields the protein CASSVEEGVNEQFF.

This clonotype occurred once. The J gene is TRBJ2-1, the V gene TRBV20-1; D call uncertain. CDR3 length: 10 residues. The germline V gene has CDR1 DFQATT and CDR2 SNEGSKA (reference sequence). V lost 6 bases and J lost 8, with 8 bases in between. Here the CDR3 DNA reads TGCAGTGCAAAAAGAGATGAGCAGTTCTTC. Encoded protein: CSAKRDEQFF.

This clonotype was detected many times. The chain is built from TRBV5-8 and TRBJ2-1; 10 bases match TRBD2. With 4 bases clipped from V and 8 bases from J, the junction kept 3 bases outside the gene matches. This CDR3 has 13 residues. In germline, CDR1 is SGHTS, CDR2 YDEGEE. CDR3 DNA sequence: TGTGCCAGCAGCGGTCTAGCGGGAGATGAGCAGTTCTTC. As protein: CASSGLAGDEQFF.

This clonotype was picked up a small number of times. This rearrangement joins TRBV7-8 to TRBJ2-1; 9 positions agree with TRBD2. The CDR3 sequence is 15 residues long. The ends lost 1 base at V and 5 bases at J; junction bases unmatched: 3. Germline V lookup: CDR1 SGHVS, CDR2 FQNEAQ. The CDR3 nucleotides are TGTGCCAGCAGCTTAGAGACTAGCGGAGACAATGAGCAGTTCTTC. Translating gives CASSLETSGDNEQFF.

This clonotype has just a few counts. V and J are TRBV7-2 and TRBJ2-7; D remains ambiguous. Germline V gene lookup returns CDR1 SGHTA and CDR2 FQGNSA. This CDR3 is 13 amino acids long. V lost 5 bases to trimming and J lost 4 bases, with 12 bases between them. The DNA for the CDR3 is TGTGCCAGCAGCGTAGTTCCGATTTACGAGCAGTACTTC. Translated, it gives CASSVVPIYEQYF.

The V call is TRBV11-2, the J call TRBJ2-1; TRBD2 matches at 9 bases. This CDR3 comprises 17 residues. V was pared by 4 bases and J by 0 bases, with 7 bases of the junction left unmatched. Germline loops: CDR1 SGHAT, CDR2 FQNNGV. The CDR3 DNA sequence: TGTGCCAGCAGCTCCAAGACTAGCGGTTACTCCTACAATGAGCAGTTCTTC. This sequence encodes CASSSKTSGYSYNEQFF.

This clonotype was seen a handful of times. V gene TRBV27 combines with J gene TRBJ1-6; D uncertain. The germline V and J ends were trimmed by 6 bases and 0 bases, with 6 bases remaining between them. CDR1 and CDR2 from the germline V gene are MNHEY and SMNVEV (reference sequence). The CDR3 length is 14 residues. In DNA, the CDR3 is TGTGCCAGCAGGGGCTTCTCCTATAATTCACCCCTCCACTTT. Amino acid sequence: CASRGFSYNSPLHF.

This clonotype was seen once. V and J are TRBV9 and TRBJ2-7; D tentatively reads TRBD1 or TRBD2 (5 bases each). V lost 1 base and J 0 bases, leaving 14 bases between the germline ends. This CDR3 has 16 residues. Germline V gene data show CDR1 as SGDLS and CDR2 as YYNGEE. The CDR3 loop is CASSVLASGASYEQYF. The CDR3, as DNA: TGTGCCAGCAGCGTATTAGCGTCCGGGGCCTCCTACGAGCAGTACTTC.

This chain links TRBV28 with TRBJ2-1, with 8 bases aligning to TRBD2. V lost 8 bases, J lost 7 bases, and 7 bases stayed unmatched. Germline-derived CDR1 and CDR2 are MDHEN and SYDVKM. The CDR3 contains 13 residues. CDR3 DNA: TGTGCCAGCCGGAGCGGGGGAAGGAATGAGCAGTTCTTC. It codes for CASRSGGRNEQFF. Full variable domain (missing parts from reference TRBV28 and TRBJ2-1): DVKVTQSSRYLVKRTGEKVFLECVQDMDHENMFWYRQDPGLGLRLIYFSYDVKMKEKGDIPEGYSVSREKKERFSLILESASTNQTSMYLCASRSGGRNEQFFGPGTRLTVL.

The chain carries TRBV11-2 and TRBJ1-3; D unresolved. CDR1 is SGHAT and CDR2 is FQNNGV in the germline V gene. The CDR3 loop spans 17 amino acids. Trimming took off 5 bases at V and 0 bases at J, with 17 bases between the two ends. CDR3 nucleotides: TGTGCCAGCAGCCCTCGAGGCGGCCCAAGCTCTGGAAACACCATATATTTT. Translation gives CASSPRGGPSSGNTIYF.